The source of this T cell receptor beta chain is a study of cytomegalovirus exposure and HLA in healthy donors. CDR1 is SGHRS, CDR2 YFSETQ, per germline. The V end was cut by 4 bases, the J end by 0 bases, with 11 bases between. This CDR3 has 15 residues. Amplification used 60 Vbeta primers and 13 Jbeta primers. Profiled with immunoSEQ multiplex PCR; TCRdb holds only in-frame clones, not every one. In the table there are about 160,000 clones, around 86% of which are singletons. The chain employs TRBV5-1 and TRBJ2-1, with D maybe TRBD2 (5 bases). This TCR was recovered from a girl aged 2-10 years in good health and CMV-seropositive. The sample comprised PBMCs. CDR3 sequence reads: CASSPSSSSYNEQFF. The DNA of the CDR3 is TGCGCCAGCAGCCCTAGCAGTAGCTCCTACAATGAGCAGTTCTTC.